This TCR beta chain emerged from a study of shared clonotypes between healthy human individuals. Notes on the study in general: The naive CD4 repertoires of a handful of donors were compared, and approximately 5.3% of clonotypes were shared. Non-shared clonotypes displayed generation probabilities falling below those of clonotypes present in all four donors. Genetic and exposure-history diversity was limited by the small donor number. Larger estimated richness was generally recorded for naive subsets relative to memory subsets.

Germline CDR1 reads SEHNR; CDR2 reads FQNEAQ (reference sequence). Trimming cost V 1 base and J 1 base, with 4 bases left between them. The CDR3 runs 14 residues. Using immunoSEQ multiplex PCR, the repertoire was profiled, and TCRdb retains in-frame clones only, with some absent. The table has more than 500,000 clones, approximately 95% seen once. CD8 cells regarded as naive lacked CD45RO, were positively chosen for CCR7, and omitted terminally differentiated effector memory CD45RA+ cells. To note about this clone: Its target is not known.

Sample: naive CD8+ T cells sorted from blood. This clonotype was obtained from a woman aged 25 to 39 in good health. The rearrangement uses TRBV7-9 and TRBJ2-2; no clear D gene. As DNA, the CDR3 is TGTGCCAGCAGCTTAGTGATGAACACCGGGGAGCTGTTTTTT. It yields the protein CASSLVMNTGELFF.